These T cell receptor beta chains were read from a single sample in a study of T cells after posttransplantation cyclophosphamide. The repertoire was sequenced with immunoSEQ multiplex PCR; TCRdb's copy has only in-frame clones and lacks some. Among fewer than 20,000 clones listed, under 80% were seen once. This material consisted of PBMCs, taken after an allogeneic stem cell transplant with post-transplant cyclophosphamide. The receptors stem from a male patient between 25 and 39 years old who received an allogeneic stem cell transplant from a related donor, was CMV-positive, and had acute GVHD only. Some T cells may be supplied by the graft donor. Both conserved end residues are part of each CDR3. D genes are given only for firm matches. Clone size is not always given. Where it is, it says once, few, many or a class for expanded clones.

>TRBV6-5|TRBJ1-1|NA|NA
TGTGCCAGCAGTCGGGGGGCTCGTGACACTGAAGCTTTCTTT
CASSRGARDTEAFF
>TRBV5-1|TRBJ1-6|NA|NA
TGCGCCAGCAGGGTGGAGGGTGGCTATAATTCACCCCTCCACTTT
CASRVEGGYNSPLHF
>TRBV30|TRBJ1-3|NA|NA
TGTGCCTGGAGAAGGAGCGGGGGGTCTGGAAACACCATATATTTT
CAWRRSGGSGNTIYF
>TRBV5-1|TRBJ2-5|TRBD2|NA
TGCGCCAGCAGCTCTGGCGGGGGGCCGCGGGTCGAGACCCAGTACTTC
CASSSGGGPRVETQYF
>TRBV7-9|TRBJ2-3|NA|NA
TGTGCCAGCAGCCCCTCCGCGGGCACAGATACGCAGTATTTT
CASSPSAGTDTQYF
>TRBV10-3|TRBJ2-3|NA|NA
TGTGCCATCAGTCAGGGCCAATCGATTTCAGATACGCAGTATTTT
CAISQGQSISDTQYF
>TRBV6-1|TRBJ1-2|NA|NA
TGTGCCAGCAGTGAAGGCGGGGGGCCGTATGGCTACACCTTC
CASSEGGGPYGYTF
>TRBV2|TRBJ2-2|NA|medium-sized
TGTGCCAGCAGTGATCCTCGGGGGACCGGGGAGCTGTTTTTT
CASSDPRGTGELFF
>TRBV7-9|TRBJ1-1|NA|NA
TGTGCCAGCAGCCCCGAGGCCGGCAGGGCCGCTTTCTTT
CASSPEAGRAAFF
>TRBV11-2|TRBJ2-1|TRBD2|NA
TGTGCCAGCAGCACCAGCGGGACTAGGTCTATCAATGAGCAGTTCTTC
CASSTSGTRSINEQFF
>TRBV29-1|TRBJ2-3|TRBD2|NA
TGCAGCGTAGCAGGACTAGCGGGCCGGGGTACGCAGTATTTT
CSVAGLAGRGTQYF